This T cell receptor beta chain was retrieved from a study of blood T cell repertoires in COVID-19. Study at large: The samples span acute and convalescent COVID-19 from the United States, Italy and Spain. Sample material is recorded as cDNA or gDNA derived from T cells, B-cell-depleted T cells, or PBMCs.

The germline CDR1 and CDR2 sequences are SQVTM and ANQGSEA. V shed 7 bases and J shed 5 bases, with 20 bases lying between them. The CDR3 has 14 amino acids. Sequenced by immunoSEQ multiplex PCR; TCRdb stores in-frame clones only, minus some. Of 200,000 to 300,000 clones in the sample, 88% are singletons; the top ten hold 2% to 2.5%. The sample taken for sequencing was PBMCs or T cells enriched from blood (not recorded which). The TCR was taken from a middle-aged woman with acute COVID-19. This rearrangement joins TRBV29-1 to TRBJ2-5; D uncertain. The CDR3 DNA sequence: TGCAGCGCAGACAACAAGTATGCAATGGAGACCCAGTACTTC. Its translation is CSADNKYAMETQYF. Complete variable domain (other parts from reference TRBV29-1 and TRBJ2-5): SAVISQKPSRDICQRGTSLTIQCQVDSQVTMMFWYRQQPGQSLTLIATANQGSEATYESGFVIDKFPISRPNLTFSTLTVSNMSPEDSSIYLCSADNKYAMETQYFGPGTRLLVL.